This T cell receptor (beta chain) was observed in a study of STAT3 mutations in large granular lymphocyte leukemia. General study points: At least one immunodominant TCR beta clonotype appeared in every T-cell large granular lymphocyte leukemia patient.

Data came from immunoSEQ multiplex PCR; TCRdb stores just in-frame clones and leaves some out. The table has about 10,000 clones, around nine tenths seen once. Comments on this clone: Its cognate antigen is unknown. At one boundary the junction diverges from the germline segment, which might be a read error.

Germline values: CDR1 SEHNR, CDR2 FQNEAQ (reference sequence). This CDR3 has 13 residues. Source material: peripheral blood mononuclear cells. J is TRBJ2-7 and V is TRBV7-9; D not certain. This clonotype originated in a man in his fifties or sixties with T-cell large granular lymphocyte leukemia. Some clones in this sample may be carry-over from other donors' samples. CDR3 bases: TGTGCTAGCAGCTTAGAGGAGCGCCACGAGCAGTACTTC. Its translation is CASSLEERHEQYF.